This T cell receptor beta chain was sequenced during a study of cytomegalovirus exposure and HLA in healthy donors. Points on this clone: The antigen is not known.

Deletions cut 0 bases from V and 0 bases from J, with 15 bases between. CDR3 size: 17 residues. Germline V gives CDR1 SGHRS, CDR2 YFSETQ. Study-wide points: The study put under 200 TCR beta chains on its list as cytomegalovirus-associated.

The PCR contained 60 Vbeta and 13 Jbeta primers. Measured with immunoSEQ multiplex PCR; TCRdb has only the in-frame clones, and not every one. The data hold around 86,000 clones, with about 75% observed a single time. The chain has TRBV5-1 and TRBJ1-1; perhaps TRBD1 as D (5 bases). This clonotype was obtained from a female donor in good health and CMV-seronegative. Sequences were obtained from PBMCs. The CDR3 protein is CASSLESQGRMNTEAFF. The CDR3, as DNA: TGCGCCAGCAGCTTGGAGTCGCAGGGCCGGATGAACACTGAAGCTTTCTTT.